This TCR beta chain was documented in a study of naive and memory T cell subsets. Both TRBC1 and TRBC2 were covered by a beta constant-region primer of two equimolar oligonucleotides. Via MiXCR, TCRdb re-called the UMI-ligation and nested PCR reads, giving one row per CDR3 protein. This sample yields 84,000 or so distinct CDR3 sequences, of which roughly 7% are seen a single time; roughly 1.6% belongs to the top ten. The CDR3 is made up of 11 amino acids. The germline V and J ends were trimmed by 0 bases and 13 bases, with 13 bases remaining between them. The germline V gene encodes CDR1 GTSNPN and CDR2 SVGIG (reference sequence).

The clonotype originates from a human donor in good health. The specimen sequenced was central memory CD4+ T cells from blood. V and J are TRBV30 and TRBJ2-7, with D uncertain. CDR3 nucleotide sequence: TGTGCCTGGAGTGTAACCGGGCCGCTTTACTTC. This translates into CAWSVTGPLYF.